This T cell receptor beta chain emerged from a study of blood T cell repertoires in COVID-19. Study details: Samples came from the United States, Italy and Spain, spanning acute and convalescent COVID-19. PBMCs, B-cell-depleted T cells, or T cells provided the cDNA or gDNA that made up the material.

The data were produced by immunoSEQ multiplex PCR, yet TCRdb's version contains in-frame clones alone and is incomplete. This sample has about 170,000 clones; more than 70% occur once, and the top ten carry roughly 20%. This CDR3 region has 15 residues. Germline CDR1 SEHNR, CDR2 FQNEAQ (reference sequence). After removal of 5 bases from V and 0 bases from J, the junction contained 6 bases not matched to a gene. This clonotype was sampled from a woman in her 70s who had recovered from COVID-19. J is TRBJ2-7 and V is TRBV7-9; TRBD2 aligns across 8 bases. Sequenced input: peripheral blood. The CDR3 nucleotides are TGTGCCAGCAGCCCGGGGGGGGGTGGCTCCTACGAGCAGTACTTC. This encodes CASSPGGGGSYEQYF.